Sequencing of this TCR beta chain was carried out in a study of blood T cells in healthy people across ages. This clonotype was picked up many times. The authors ran a second PCR of about 7 to 11 cycles using a sample-barcoded 5' primer and a J-beta primer mix. A template-switch adaptor that had 12 random nucleotides put a tag on each cDNA molecule. TCRdb recomputed calls from the 5' RACE reads with MiXCR, one row per CDR3 protein. The data hold about 930,000 distinct CDR3 sequences, with roughly 29% observed a single time. CDR1 is SGHTA and CDR2 is FQGNSA in the germline V gene. V was trimmed by 1 base and J by 3 bases, leaving 9 bases between them. The CDR3 spans 14 residues. These records were also assigned to another study, of T cells of mothers and their children. That source notes: A slight, non-significant increase in overlap was found for related mother-child pairs relative to unrelated pairs.

The sequencing sample was made of blood. This TCR was recovered from a woman between 40 and 55 years old in good health. The rearrangement joins TRBV7-2 to TRBJ1-2; the D is unclear. CDR3 in amino acids: CASSLEDGYYGYTF. The CDR3 DNA reads TGTGCCAGCAGCTTAGAAGACGGCTACTATGGCTACACCTTC.